A selection of T cell receptor beta chains follows, all from one sample in a study of cytomegalovirus exposure and HLA in healthy donors. This table comes from immunoSEQ multiplex PCR, and its TCRdb copy is limited to in-frame clones, with some not included. The table has about 140,000 clones, roughly 80% seen once; the top ten hold roughly 12%. Input material: PBMCs. The receptors derive from a man younger than 35 in good health and CMV-seropositive. CDR3s include the opening cysteine and the closing phenylalanine or tryptophan. The D gene is left open where the match is weak.

NA,TRBV7-9,TRBJ1-5,CSSSHEVRGGKYQPQHF
NA,TRBV11-2,TRBJ1-5,CASSLNFGVSAEPQHF
TRBD1,TRBV7-9,TRBJ1-4,CASSLEDRESTEKLFF
NA,TRBV4-1,TRBJ2-6,CASSRGNSGANVLTF
TRBD1,TRBV7-9,TRBJ2-1,CASSLQRGQGNYNEQFF
TRBD2,TRBV7-9,TRBJ2-1,CASSPTSVAYNEQFF
NA,TRBV27,TRBJ2-3,CASSLRTASTDTQYF
TRBD1,TRBV15,TRBJ1-1,CATRSDRVRSGTEAFF
NA,TRBV5-1,TRBJ2-1,CASSLGSSGYNEQFF
TRBD1,TRBV29-1,TRBJ1-2,CSVEGIAGQRNYGYTF
NA,TRBV6-1,TRBJ2-7,CASRSGVKEQYF
NA,TRBV7-8,TRBJ2-7,CASSFRPGSYEQYF
NA,TRBV7-6,TRBJ2-1,CASSLSPSGSNEQFF
NA,TRBV4-1,TRBJ1-5,CASSQVYSEPQHF
NA,TRBV7-2,TRBJ2-1,CASSLVPTKWVGEQFF
NA,TRBV20-1,TRBJ1-2,CSATAAGGYTF
TRBD1,TRBV7-9,TRBJ2-7,CASIHAFGGQGPYEQYF
TRBD2,TRBV28,TRBJ2-1,CASSYLAGVSYNEQFF
NA,TRBV7-9,TRBJ1-1,CASSLSRDTEAFF
NA,TRBV5-1,TRBJ2-6,CASSPMTLSGANVLTF
NA,TRBV11-2,TRBJ1-1,CASSPPRSTEAFF
NA,TRBV27,TRBJ2-1,CASSLDPFQGDYNEQFF
NA,TRBV27,TRBJ1-1,CASSFRTRTRNTEAFF
TRBD1,TRBV9,TRBJ2-5,CASSVGTEGLGTQYF
NA,TRBV28,TRBJ2-5,CASSLTLDGQRLETQYF
TRBD2,TRBV6-4,TRBJ2-3,CASSEKREGGGDTQYF
TRBD2,TRBV10-3,TRBJ2-1,CAIARRTSGGNEQFF
NA,TRBV7-9,TRBJ2-7,CASSQANEQYF
NA,TRBV6-6,TRBJ2-1,CASTTPGLSSYNEQFF
TRBD2,TRBV6-6,TRBJ2-1,CASSPGRAMIDEQFF
NA,TRBV19,TRBJ2-2,CASSLRTGELFF
NA,TRBV7-2,TRBJ2-5,CASSRPSVETQYF
NA,TRBV29-1,TRBJ1-1,CSVGDTEAFF
TRBD2,TRBV7-9,TRBJ2-5,CASSTKAGGYQETQYF
NA,TRBV11-2,TRBJ1-4,CASSLGTVVSNEKLFF
NA,TRBV18,TRBJ2-1,CASSPPVDGYNEQFF
TRBD2,TRBV30,TRBJ2-7,CAWSGMGVRELVGEQYF
TRBD1,TRBV7-9,TRBJ1-6,CASSLVGTGNSPLHF
TRBD1,TRBV19,TRBJ1-1,CASSRQGDTEAFF